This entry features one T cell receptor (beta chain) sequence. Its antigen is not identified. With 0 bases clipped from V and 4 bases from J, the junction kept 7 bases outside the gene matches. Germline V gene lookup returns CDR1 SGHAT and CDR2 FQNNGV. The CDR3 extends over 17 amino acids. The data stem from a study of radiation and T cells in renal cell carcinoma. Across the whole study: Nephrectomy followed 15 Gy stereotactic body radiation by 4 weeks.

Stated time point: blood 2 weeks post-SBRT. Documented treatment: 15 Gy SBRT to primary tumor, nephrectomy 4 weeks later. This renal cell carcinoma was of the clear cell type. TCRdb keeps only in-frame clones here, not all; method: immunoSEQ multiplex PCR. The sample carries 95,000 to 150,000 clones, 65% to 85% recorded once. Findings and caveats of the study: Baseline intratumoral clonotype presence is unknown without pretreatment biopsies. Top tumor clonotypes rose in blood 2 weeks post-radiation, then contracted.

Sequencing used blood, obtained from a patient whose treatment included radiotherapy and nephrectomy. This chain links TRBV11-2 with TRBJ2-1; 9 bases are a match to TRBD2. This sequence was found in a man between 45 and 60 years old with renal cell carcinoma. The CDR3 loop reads CASSLDRGLALYNEQFF. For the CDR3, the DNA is TGTGCCAGCAGCTTAGATCGGGGACTAGCCCTATACAATGAGCAGTTCTTC.